By sample share, the clone carrying this TCR beta chain is medium-sized. The data were taken from a study of neurological immune-mediated disorders. One entry per CDR3 protein, called by TCRdb with MiXCR from the 5' RACE reads. The sample holds some 14,000 distinct CDR3 sequences; 8% to 13% are singletons and the top ten take under 25%. V shed 6 bases and J shed 0 bases, with 17 bases lying between them. Germline CDR1 DFQATT, CDR2 SNEGSKA (reference sequence). This CDR3 comprises 15 residues. The material sequenced was PBMCs. The rearrangement uses TRBV20-1 and TRBJ1-2; tentative D call: TRBD1 (5 bases). This receptor was obtained from a woman aged 40 to 49 in good health. CDR3 nucleotides: TGCAGTGCGGGCACCTCAGGGAGATCTAACTATGGCTACACCTTC. This translates into CSAGTSGRSNYGYTF.